The source of this T cell receptor (beta chain) is a study of vaccination and CD4 T cells after COVID-19. The CDR3 runs to 16 residues. Germline CDR1 is SGHRS and CDR2 is YFSETQ. Trimming took 5 bases from V and 0 from J; bases not matched to a gene: 8. On this clonotype itself: The target antigen is unknown.

Treatment denoted: roughly 10-day PBMC culture with coronavirus spike peptide pools or control peptides (ViraFEST assay). The Oncomine TCR Beta short-read assay generated sequence data from the DNA of cultured CD4+ T cells. From the PCR reads, TCRdb called clonotypes with MiXCR, one entry per CDR3 protein. This sample carries about 12,000 distinct CDR3 sequences, about 65% of them seen once, and the ten largest clones take around 15%. The TCR originated in a human donor who had recovered from COVID-19. Specimen: CD4+ T cells from blood, cultured in vitro. J is TRBJ1-1 and V is TRBV5-1, with 9 positions matching TRBD1. The CDR3 region is CASSLTNRGLNTEAFF. The CDR3 DNA reads TGCGCCAGCAGTTTAACCAACAGGGGGCTGAACACTGAAGCTTTCTTT. Full variable domain (outside the CDR3, taken from reference TRBV5-1 and TRBJ1-1): KAGVTQTPRYLIKTRGQQVTLSCSPISGHRSVSWYQQTPGQGLQFLFEYFSETQRNKGNFPGRFSGRQFSNSRSEMNVSTLELGDSALYLCASSLTNRGLNTEAFFGQGTRLTVV.